Given below is one T cell receptor (beta chain) in context. These data come from a study of blood T cell repertoires in COVID-19. Study summary: Sites in the United States, Italy and Spain provided acute and convalescent COVID-19 samples. Sources were T cells, B-cell-depleted T cells, or PBMCs; the material itself was cDNA or gDNA.

This CDR3 spans 14 amino acids. The germline gives CDR1 MNHNY, CDR2 SVGAGI (reference sequence). V was clipped by 4 bases and J by 6 bases, with 12 bases between them. Clones were read by immunoSEQ multiplex PCR, and TCRdb kept only the in-frame ones, dropping some. The sample shows about 190,000 clones, 88% of them seen only once. The sequence was obtained from a man aged 25 to 45 with acute or convalescent COVID-19. Sequenced material: peripheral blood. The J gene is TRBJ2-2, the V gene TRBV6-6; D gene ambiguous. CDR3 in amino acids: CASSSPQFAGELFF. The CDR3 bases are TGTGCCAGCAGTTCGCCGCAGTTTGCCGGGGAGCTGTTTTTT.